These 23 T cell receptor beta chains were all obtained from the same sample, sequenced in a study of blood T cell repertoires in COVID-19. Assay: immunoSEQ multiplex PCR; the TCRdb copy retains only in-frame clones and omits some. The data hold roughly 100,000 clones, with around 87% observed a single time. The sequenced material came from peripheral blood. The receptors derive from a woman between 25 and 40 years old with acute or convalescent COVID-19.

The chain combines TRBV19 with TRBJ1-1; D is unclear. CDR1 is LNHDA, CDR2 SQIVND, per germline (reference sequence). The CDR3 runs 15 residues. With 3 bases removed from V and 7 bases from J, the gap between germline ends came to 18 bases. CDR3 protein: CASSIGVLGGGEAFF. The DNA of the CDR3 is TGTGCCAGTAGTATCGGAGTACTGGGCGGAGGTGAAGCTTTCTTT.

J is TRBJ1-5 and V is TRBV15, with D tentatively TRBD1 (6 bases). V lost 3 bases and J 6 bases, leaving 21 bases between the germline ends. This CDR3 is built from 17 residues. Germline V gene lookup returns CDR1 LNHNV and CDR2 YYDKDF (reference sequence). The CDR3 region has the DNA TGTGCCACCAGCAGCGGGGGATTCGGGGGGCGAATTCAGCCCCAGCATTTT. Protein product: CATSSGGFGGRIQPQHF.

The chain links TRBV6-6 to TRBJ1-3, with unresolved D. Trimming took off 6 bases at V and 3 bases at J, with 12 bases between the two ends. From germline, CDR1 is MNHNY and CDR2 SVGAGI (reference sequence). This CDR3 spans 14 amino acids. The DNA for the CDR3 is TGTGCCAGCAGCCTCAGTGGTGGTGGAAACACCATATATTTT. It encodes CASSLSGGGNTIYF.

The chain joins TRBV5-5 to TRBJ1-5; D remains unclear. The ends were cut back, 0 bases at V and 10 bases at J, with 11 bases in the middle. The V gene's germline CDR1 is SGHKS and CDR2 YYEKEE (reference sequence). The CDR3 runs 13 residues. The chain's CDR3 is CASSLGSSGPQHF. For the CDR3, the DNA is TGTGCCAGCAGCTTGGGTTCCTCGGGTCCCCAGCATTTT.

The chain employs TRBV7-9 and TRBJ1-1; 7 bases are a match to TRBD1. V shed 3 bases and J 0 bases; nucleotides not matched to a gene: 7. Per germline, CDR1 SEHNR and CDR2 FQNEAQ (reference sequence). The CDR3 sequence is 16 residues long. The CDR3 nucleotides are TGTGCCAGCAGCTTTCGACAGGGCAACATGAACACTGAAGCTTTCTTT. Protein: CASSFRQGNMNTEAFF.

This sequence joins TRBV15 and TRBJ1-2; D is possibly TRBD1 (6 bases). CDR1 and CDR2 (germline): LNHNV, YYDKDF (reference sequence). V was cut by 5 bases and J by 4 bases, with 23 bases left in between. This CDR3 has 17 residues. The CDR3 reads CATSRSSPGTLGYGYTF. CDR3 nucleotide sequence: TGTGCCACCAGCCGATCCTCCCCCGGGACATTAGGCTATGGCTACACCTTC.

The CDR3 region has the DNA TGCAGCGTAACAGGAGACGAGCAGTACTTC. Translating gives CSVTGDEQYF. V gene TRBV29-1 combines with J gene TRBJ2-7; weak D call: TRBD1 (5 bases). CDR3 length: 10 amino acids. The V end was cut by 6 bases, the J end by 5 bases, with 8 bases between. The germline CDR1 and CDR2 sequences are SQVTM and ANQGSEA.

The chain is built from TRBV2 and TRBJ2-3; D is unresolved. The germline V and J ends were trimmed by 6 bases and 4 bases, with 5 bases remaining between them. The CDR3 consists of 11 residues. Germline V CDR1 and CDR2: SNHLY, FYNNEI. CDR3 coding DNA: TGTGCCAGCAGGAGGTCAGATACGCAGTATTTT. The encoded protein is CASRRSDTQYF.

V gene TRBV2 combines with J gene TRBJ2-2; 7 bases match TRBD1. The CDR3 is 15 residues long. J lost 5 bases, V lost 6 bases, and 9 bases had no gene match. The germline V gene encodes CDR1 SNHLY and CDR2 FYNNEI. The CDR3, as DNA: TGTGCCAGCAGGGTGCAGGGGGTAGATACCGGGGAGCTGTTTTTT. Residues: CASRVQGVDTGELFF. Full variable domain (outside the CDR3, taken from reference TRBV2 and TRBJ2-2): EPEVTQTPSHQVTQMGQEVILRCVPISNHLYFYWYRQILGQKVEFLVSFYNNEISEKSEIFDDQFSVERPDGSNFTLKIRSTKLEDSAMYFCASRVQGVDTGELFFGEGSRLTVL.

The chain has TRBV4-1 and TRBJ2-3; D might be TRBD2 (5 bases). V lost 0 bases to trimming and J lost 13 bases, with 11 bases between them. The CDR3 totals 12 residues. Germline values: CDR1 MGHRA, CDR2 YSYEKL. The CDR3 bases are TGCGCCAGCAGCCAAGAACAATGGGAGAAGTATTTT. Translation: CASSQEQWEKYF.

V is TRBV29-1 and J is TRBJ1-4, with unresolved D. This CDR3 has 12 residues. From germline, CDR1 is SQVTM and CDR2 ANQGSEA. With 7 bases removed from V and 8 bases from J, the gap between germline ends came to 14 bases. The CDR3 bases are TGCAGCGCGTTGAGTACGGGGGAAAAACTGTTTTTT. It is translated as CSALSTGEKLFF.

The chain is built from TRBV5-6 and TRBJ1-2; 9 bases match TRBD1. The V and J ends lost 3 bases and 7 bases, in that order; junction bases with no gene match: 4. CDR1 and CDR2 (germline): SGHDT, YYEEEE. The CDR3 covers 13 residues. The CDR3 coding sequence is TGTGCCAGCAGCTATGGACAGGGGCCTGGCTACACCTTC. As protein: CASSYGQGPGYTF.

The rearrangement links TRBV19 to TRBJ2-1; D perhaps matches TRBD2 (7 bases). Germline assignment: CDR1 LNHDA and CDR2 SQIVND (reference sequence). V shed 6 bases and J shed 4 bases, with 13 bases lying between them. CDR3 length: 14 amino acids. The CDR3 DNA follows: TGTGCCAGTAGCCATAGGGGGGGGTACAATGAGCAGTTCTTC. It specifies CASSHRGGYNEQFF.

This clone was counted once. The J gene is TRBJ1-6, the V gene TRBV28; 9 bases map to TRBD1. The CDR3 sequence is 15 residues long. CDR1 and CDR2 from the germline V gene are MDHEN and SYDVKM. V lost 5 bases, J lost 5 bases, and 4 bases stayed unmatched. The CDR3 loop is CASSVGDRDNSPLHF. The DNA for the CDR3 is TGTGCCAGCAGTGTCGGGGACAGGGATAATTCACCCCTCCACTTT. The full variable domain, in which reference TRBV28 and TRBJ1-6 provide the parts outside the CDR3, is DVKVTQSSRYLVKRTGEKVFLECVQDMDHENMFWYRQDPGLGLRLIYFSYDVKMKEKGDIPEGYSVSREKKERFSLILESASTNQTSMYLCASSVGDRDNSPLHFGNGTRLTVT.

The V call is TRBV7-9, the J call TRBJ1-5; D is undetermined. The CDR3 length is 14 residues. The V and J ends lost 1 base and 3 bases respectively, with 7 bases between them. The germline V gene has CDR1 SEHNR and CDR2 FQNEAQ (reference sequence). The CDR3 sequence: CASSLGGDNQPQHF. The CDR3 region has the DNA TGTGCCAGCAGCTTAGGCGGGGACAATCAGCCCCAGCATTTT.

The chain joins TRBV24-1 to TRBJ1-5, with D maybe TRBD1 (6 bases). The germline V gene encodes CDR1 KGHDR and CDR2 SFDVKD. The CDR3 sequence is 18 residues long. V lost 0 bases and J lost 1, with 15 bases in between. CDR3 residues: CATSDLRVGQGSNQPQHF. The DNA of the CDR3 is TGTGCCACCAGTGATTTGAGGGTAGGGCAGGGGAGCAATCAGCCCCAGCATTTT.

V gene TRBV28 combines with J gene TRBJ1-3; D gene ambiguous. Trimming took 7 bases from V and 0 from J, leaving 13 bases between them. The CDR3 contains 15 residues. Germline loops: CDR1 MDHEN, CDR2 SYDVKM. DNA of the CDR3: TGTGCCAGCACCCCGGGAGTTCTCTCTGGAAACACCATATATTTT. Translated: CASTPGVLSGNTIYF. The full variable domain, with the rest looked up from reference TRBV28 and TRBJ1-3, is DVKVTQSSRYLVKRTGEKVFLECVQDMDHENMFWYRQDPGLGLRLIYFSYDVKMKEKGDIPEGYSVSREKKERFSLILESASTNQTSMYLCASTPGVLSGNTIYFGEGSWLTVV.

The rearrangement uses TRBV6-2 or TRBV6-3 and TRBJ1-2; no firm D call. CDR3 length: 18 residues. Germline loops: CDR1 MNHEY, CDR2 SVGEGT. The V gene lost 0 bases and the J gene lost 1 base, with 18 bases spanning the gap. The CDR3 region is CASSYSNEVLSDNYGYTF. CDR3 nucleotide sequence: TGTGCCAGCAGTTACTCGAATGAGGTTCTTTCGGATAACTATGGCTACACCTTC.

This rearrangement joins TRBV28 to TRBJ1-5; D unresolved. Germline V gene sequence: CDR1 MDHEN, CDR2 SYDVKM. Trimming pared 6 bases from V and 1 base from J, leaving 10 bases between. The CDR3 length is 14 residues. The CDR3 DNA reads TGTGCCAGCAGGATGGGAGGCAGCAATCAGCCCCAGCATTTT. It translates to CASRMGGSNQPQHF. The full variable domain, its missing parts supplied by reference TRBV28 and TRBJ1-5, is DVKVTQSSRYLVKRTGEKVFLECVQDMDHENMFWYRQDPGLGLRLIYFSYDVKMKEKGDIPEGYSVSREKKERFSLILESASTNQTSMYLCASRMGGSNQPQHFGDGTRLSIL.

V gene TRBV29-1 combines with J gene TRBJ2-5; perhaps TRBD2 as D (5 bases). The germline V gene encodes CDR1 SQVTM and CDR2 ANQGSEA. CDR3 length: 13 residues. Trimming pared 6 bases from V and 2 bases from J, leaving 13 bases between. Written as DNA, the CDR3 is TGCAGCGTAATTGGACTCACACAAGAGACCCAGTACTTC. It is translated as CSVIGLTQETQYF.

DNA for the CDR3: TGTGCCAGCAGCACTTCGACAGGCTCCTACGAGCAGTACTTC. Protein product: CASSTSTGSYEQYF. The genes are TRBV6-6 and TRBJ2-7; D possibly corresponds to TRBD1 (6 bases). CDR1 is MNHNY, CDR2 SVGAGI, per germline (reference sequence). V was cut by 6 bases and J by 0 bases, with 12 bases left in between. The CDR3 runs to 14 residues.

V gene TRBV2 combines with J gene TRBJ1-2; D possibly corresponds to TRBD1 (6 bases). This CDR3 comprises 15 residues. The ends were cut back, 1 base at V and 8 bases at J, with 17 bases in the middle. Germline assignment: CDR1 SNHLY and CDR2 FYNNEI. The CDR3 protein is CASSEGGRGYGGYTF. CDR3 nucleotides: TGTGCCAGCAGTGAAGGCGGCAGGGGCTATGGAGGCTACACCTTC.

The rearrangement uses TRBV18 and TRBJ2-7; perhaps TRBD1 as D (5 bases). This CDR3 has 11 amino acids. Between the trimmed V and J ends, which lost 6 bases and 7 bases, there was a span of 10 bases. The V gene's germline CDR1 is KGHSH and CDR2 LQKENI. The DNA for the CDR3 is TGTGCCAGCTCTGGGGCGGAAGAGCAGTACTTC. Protein sequence: CASSGAEEQYF.